This T cell receptor (beta chain) was captured by sequencing in a study of blood T cell repertoires in COVID-19. Germline V CDR1 and CDR2: SGDLS, YYNGEE. Trimming shortened V by 5 bases and J by 6 bases, and 12 bases separated the two germline ends. The length of the CDR3 is 13 residues. Per the authors' pipeline: Reference gene primer amplification gave estimated nucleated cell counts. Sequenced by immunoSEQ multiplex PCR; TCRdb stores in-frame clones only, minus some. V and J calls and clone size are as listed in that table; D and trimming were resolved from the DNA. This table has a few hundred thousand clones, 92% appearing once.

The origin of this receptor is a woman aged 30 to 39 who had recovered from COVID-19. Sequencing was done on a sample of PBMCs or T cells enriched from blood (not recorded which). The V gene is TRBV9, the J gene TRBJ2-1, with a tentative D call TRBD2 (6 bases). This CDR3 reads CASRGGPGNEQFF. The CDR3 DNA reads as TGTGCCAGCAGGGGAGGTCCCGGCAATGAGCAGTTCTTC.